The clone carrying this T cell receptor (beta chain) came up many times. Its matching antigen is unknown. This specimen belongs to a study of T cells in Graves' hyperthyroidism and ophthalmopathy. Study details: Sampling of peripheral blood happened at initial diagnosis, prior to any treatment. Notes on the study in general: Ophthalmopathy and stable hyperthyroidism were separated by a 13 V-J model. Most expanded thyroid clonotypes above 0.001 also appeared in blood.

The TCR beta CDR3 regions underwent amplification using RNA transcripts as the source. The HTBI primer set was used in a first-round RT-PCR of the TCR CDR3. TCRdb re-called the multiplex PCR reads with MiXCR, one entry per CDR3 protein. The table has some 700,000 distinct CDR3 sequences, about 18% seen once. Germline V CDR1 and CDR2: SGHAT, FQDESV (reference sequence). This CDR3 contains 14 residues. Trimming left V 3 bases short and J 1 base short, with 9 bases between. Aged 18 to 65, the patients had hyperthyroidism that was newly diagnosed and had lasted under 2 months. The chain is built from TRBV11-1 and TRBJ2-5, with D possibly TRBD1 on 5 matching bases. The TCR sequence derives from a man between 45 and 60 years old with Graves' hyperthyroidism. Sequencing was done on a sample of blood. The CDR3, as DNA: TGTGCCAGCAGCTTCACGACAGCCCAAGAGACCCAGTACTTC. It translates to CASSFTTAQETQYF.